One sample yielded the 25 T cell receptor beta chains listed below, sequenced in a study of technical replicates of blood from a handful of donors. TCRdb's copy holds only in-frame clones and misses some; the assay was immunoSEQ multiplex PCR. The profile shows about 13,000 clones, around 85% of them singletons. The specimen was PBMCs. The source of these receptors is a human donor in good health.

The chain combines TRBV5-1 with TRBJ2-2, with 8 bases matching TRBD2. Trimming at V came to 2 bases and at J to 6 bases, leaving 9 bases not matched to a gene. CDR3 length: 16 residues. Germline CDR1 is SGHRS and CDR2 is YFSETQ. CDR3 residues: CASSFYHVAGSGELFF. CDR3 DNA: TGCGCCAGCAGCTTTTATCATGTAGCGGGATCCGGGGAGCTGTTTTTT.

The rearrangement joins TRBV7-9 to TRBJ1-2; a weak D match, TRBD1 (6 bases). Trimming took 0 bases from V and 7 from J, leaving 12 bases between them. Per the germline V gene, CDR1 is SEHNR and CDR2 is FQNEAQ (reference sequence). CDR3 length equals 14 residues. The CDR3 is CASSLAGAGPGYTF. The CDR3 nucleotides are TGTGCCAGCAGCTTAGCGGGGGCAGGGCCTGGCTACACCTTC.

CDR3: CASSPSEQGGGGTEAFF. The CDR3 DNA reads as TGTGCCAGCTCACCTAGTGAACAGGGGGGCGGAGGGACTGAAGCTTTCTTT. V gene TRBV18 combines with J gene TRBJ1-1, with 8 bases aligning to TRBD1. Germline CDR1 is KGHSH and CDR2 is LQKENI. With 3 bases clipped from V and 5 bases from J, the junction kept 14 bases outside the gene matches. The CDR3 contains 17 residues.

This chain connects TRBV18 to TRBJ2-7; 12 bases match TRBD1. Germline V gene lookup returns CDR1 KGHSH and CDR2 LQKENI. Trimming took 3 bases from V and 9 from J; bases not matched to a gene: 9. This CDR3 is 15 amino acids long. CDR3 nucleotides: TGTGCCAGCTCACCGAGCCGGGACAGGGGGCACGGGCAGTACTTC. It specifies CASSPSRDRGHGQYF.

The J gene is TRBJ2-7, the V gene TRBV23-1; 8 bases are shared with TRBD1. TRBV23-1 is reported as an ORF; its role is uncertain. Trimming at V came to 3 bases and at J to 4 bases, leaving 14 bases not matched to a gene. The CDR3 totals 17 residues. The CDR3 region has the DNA TGCGCCAGCAGTCAGGAAAGTTCGGCAGGGGGCTGGTACGAGCAGTACTTC. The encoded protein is CASSQESSAGGWYEQYF.

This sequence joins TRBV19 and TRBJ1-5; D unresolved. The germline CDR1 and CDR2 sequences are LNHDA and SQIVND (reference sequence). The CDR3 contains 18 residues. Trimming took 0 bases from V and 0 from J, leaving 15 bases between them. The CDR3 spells CASSIESRRVYSNQPQHF. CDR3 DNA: TGTGCCAGTAGTATAGAGTCTAGGAGGGTTTATAGCAATCAGCCCCAGCATTTT.

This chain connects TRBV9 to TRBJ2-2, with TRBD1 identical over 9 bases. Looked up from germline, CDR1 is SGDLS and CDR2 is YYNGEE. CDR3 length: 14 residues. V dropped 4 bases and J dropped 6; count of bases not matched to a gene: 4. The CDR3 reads CASSPGQGSGELFF. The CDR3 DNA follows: TGTGCCAGCAGCCCAGGACAGGGGTCCGGGGAGCTGTTTTTT.

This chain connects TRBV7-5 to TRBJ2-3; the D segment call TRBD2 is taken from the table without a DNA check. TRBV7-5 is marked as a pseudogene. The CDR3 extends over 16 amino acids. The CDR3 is CAPDRWSRWGTDTQYF. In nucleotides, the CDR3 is TGTGCCCCCGATAGGTGGTCGAGGTGGGGCACAGATACGCAGTATTTT.

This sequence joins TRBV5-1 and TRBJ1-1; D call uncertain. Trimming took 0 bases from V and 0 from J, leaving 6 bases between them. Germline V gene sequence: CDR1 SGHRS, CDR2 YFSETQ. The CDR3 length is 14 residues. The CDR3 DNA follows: TGCGCCAGCAGCTTGGCAGTCATGAACACTGAAGCTTTCTTT. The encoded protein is CASSLAVMNTEAFF.

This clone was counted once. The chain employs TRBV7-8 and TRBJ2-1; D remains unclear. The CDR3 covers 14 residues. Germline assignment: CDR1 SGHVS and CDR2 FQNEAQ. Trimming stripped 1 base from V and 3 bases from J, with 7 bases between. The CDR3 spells CASSLVEIYNEQFF. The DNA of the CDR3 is TGTGCCAGCAGCTTAGTTGAGATCTACAATGAGCAGTTCTTC.

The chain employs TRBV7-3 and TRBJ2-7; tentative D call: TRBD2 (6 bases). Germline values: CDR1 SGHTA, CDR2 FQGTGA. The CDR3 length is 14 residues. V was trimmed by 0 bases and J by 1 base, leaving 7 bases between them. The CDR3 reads CASSLTGGSYEQYF. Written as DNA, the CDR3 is TGTGCCAGCAGCTTAACGGGGGGTTCCTACGAGCAGTACTTC. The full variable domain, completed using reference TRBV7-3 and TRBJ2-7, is GAGVSQTPSNKVTEKGKYVELRCDPISGHTALYWYRQSLGQGPEFLIYFQGTGAADDSGLPNDRFFAVRPEGSVSTLKIQRTERGDSAVYLCASSLTGGSYEQYFGPGTRLTVT.

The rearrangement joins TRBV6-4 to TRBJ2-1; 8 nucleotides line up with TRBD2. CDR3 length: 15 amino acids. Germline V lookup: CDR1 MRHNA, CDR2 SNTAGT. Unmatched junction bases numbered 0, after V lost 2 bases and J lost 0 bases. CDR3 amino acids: CASSDTSGSYNEQFF. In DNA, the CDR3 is TGTGCCAGCAGTGACACTAGCGGCTCCTACAATGAGCAGTTCTTC.

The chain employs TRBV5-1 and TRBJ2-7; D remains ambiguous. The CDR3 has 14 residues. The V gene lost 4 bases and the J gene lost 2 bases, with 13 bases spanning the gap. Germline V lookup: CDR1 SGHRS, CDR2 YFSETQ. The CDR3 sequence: CASSTSPSAYEQYF. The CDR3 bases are TGCGCCAGCAGCACCAGCCCCAGCGCCTACGAGCAGTACTTC.

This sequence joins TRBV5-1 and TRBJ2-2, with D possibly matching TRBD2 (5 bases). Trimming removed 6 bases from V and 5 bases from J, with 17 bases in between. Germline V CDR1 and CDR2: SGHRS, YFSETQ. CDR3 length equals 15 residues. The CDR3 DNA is TGCGCCAGCAACGAAGTGGGAGTTGCTACCGGGGAGCTGTTTTTT. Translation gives CASNEVGVATGELFF.

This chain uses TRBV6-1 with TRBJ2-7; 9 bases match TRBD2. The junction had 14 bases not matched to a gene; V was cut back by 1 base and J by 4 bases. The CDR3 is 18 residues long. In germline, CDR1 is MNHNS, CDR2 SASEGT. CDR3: CASSEDPAGAGGRYEQYF. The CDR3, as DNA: TGTGCCAGCAGTGAAGACCCCGCCGGGGCGGGAGGGCGGTACGAGCAGTACTTC.

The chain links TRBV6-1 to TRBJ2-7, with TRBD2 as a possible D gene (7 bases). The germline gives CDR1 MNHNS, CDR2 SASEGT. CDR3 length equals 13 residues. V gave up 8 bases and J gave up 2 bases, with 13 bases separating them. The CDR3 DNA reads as TGTGCCAGCGGGGGGGCCCCTACCTACGAGCAGTACTTC. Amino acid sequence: CASGGAPTYEQYF.

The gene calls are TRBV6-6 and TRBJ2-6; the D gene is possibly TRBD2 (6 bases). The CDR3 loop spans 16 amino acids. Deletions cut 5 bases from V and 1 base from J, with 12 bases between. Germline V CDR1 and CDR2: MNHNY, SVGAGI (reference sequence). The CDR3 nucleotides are TGTGCCAGCAGTAGCGGGTTGGTGTCTGGGGCCAACGTCCTGACTTTC. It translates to CASSSGLVSGANVLTF.

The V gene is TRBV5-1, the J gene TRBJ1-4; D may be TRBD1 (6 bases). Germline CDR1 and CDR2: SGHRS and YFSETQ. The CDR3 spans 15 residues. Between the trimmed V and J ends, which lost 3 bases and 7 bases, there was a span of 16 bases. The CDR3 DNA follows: TGCGCCAGCAGCTACGGGGGGGGCTGGAGTGAAAAACTGTTTTTT. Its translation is CASSYGGGWSEKLFF.

CDR3 bases: TGTGCCATCAGTGAGTCGACTAGCGGGAGTTCACAGGATACGCAGTATTTT. Its translation is CAISESTSGSSQDTQYF. This chain links TRBV10-3 with TRBJ2-3, with 12 bases lining up with TRBD2. The CDR3 consists of 17 residues. Germline CDR1 is ENHRY and CDR2 is SYGVKD. Unmatched junction bases numbered 7, after V lost 0 bases and J lost 6 bases.

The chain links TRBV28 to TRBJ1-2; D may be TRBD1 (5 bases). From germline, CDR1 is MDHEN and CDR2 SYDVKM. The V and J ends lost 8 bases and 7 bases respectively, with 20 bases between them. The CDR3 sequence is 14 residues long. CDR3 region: CASGSGVRVTGYTF. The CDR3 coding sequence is TGTGCCAGCGGATCGGGAGTCAGGGTAACTGGCTACACCTTC.

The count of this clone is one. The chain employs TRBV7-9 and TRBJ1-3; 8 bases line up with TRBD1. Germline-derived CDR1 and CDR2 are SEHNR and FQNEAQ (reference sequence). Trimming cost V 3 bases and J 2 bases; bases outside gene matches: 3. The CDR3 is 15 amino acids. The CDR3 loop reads CASSFKDRAGNTIYF. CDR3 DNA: TGTGCCAGCAGCTTCAAGGACAGGGCTGGAAACACCATATATTTT.

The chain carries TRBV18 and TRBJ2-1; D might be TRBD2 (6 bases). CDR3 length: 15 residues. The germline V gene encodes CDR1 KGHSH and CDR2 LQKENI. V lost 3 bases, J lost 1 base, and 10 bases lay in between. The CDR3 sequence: CASSPPSVSYNEQFF. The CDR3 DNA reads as TGTGCCAGCTCACCCCCTAGCGTATCCTACAATGAGCAGTTCTTC. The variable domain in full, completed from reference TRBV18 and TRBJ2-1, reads NAGVMQNPRHLVRRRGQEARLRCSPMKGHSHVYWYRQLPEEGLKFMVYLQKENIIDESGMPKERFSAEFPKEGPSILRIQQVVRGDSAAYFCASSPPSVSYNEQFFGPGTRLTVL.

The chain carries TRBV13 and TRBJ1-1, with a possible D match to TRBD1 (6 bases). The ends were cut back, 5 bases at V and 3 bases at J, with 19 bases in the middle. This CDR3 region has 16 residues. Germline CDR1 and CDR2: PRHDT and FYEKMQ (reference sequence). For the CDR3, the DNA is TGTGCCAGCAGCCAACACCCGGGACAAGGGTACACTGAAGCTTTCTTT. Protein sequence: CASSQHPGQGYTEAFF.

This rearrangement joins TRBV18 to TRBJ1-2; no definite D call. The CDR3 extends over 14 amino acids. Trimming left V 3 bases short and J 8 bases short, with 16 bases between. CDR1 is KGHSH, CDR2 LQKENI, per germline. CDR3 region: CASSPDGGSGGYTF. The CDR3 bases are TGTGCCAGCTCACCGGACGGTGGGAGCGGAGGCTACACCTTC.

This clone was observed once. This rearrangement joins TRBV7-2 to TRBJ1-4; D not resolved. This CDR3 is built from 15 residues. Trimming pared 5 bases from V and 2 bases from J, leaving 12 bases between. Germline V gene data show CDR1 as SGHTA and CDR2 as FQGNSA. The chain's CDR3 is CASSPRGVTNEKLFF. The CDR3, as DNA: TGTGCCAGCAGCCCGCGCGGAGTCACTAATGAAAAACTGTTTTTT.